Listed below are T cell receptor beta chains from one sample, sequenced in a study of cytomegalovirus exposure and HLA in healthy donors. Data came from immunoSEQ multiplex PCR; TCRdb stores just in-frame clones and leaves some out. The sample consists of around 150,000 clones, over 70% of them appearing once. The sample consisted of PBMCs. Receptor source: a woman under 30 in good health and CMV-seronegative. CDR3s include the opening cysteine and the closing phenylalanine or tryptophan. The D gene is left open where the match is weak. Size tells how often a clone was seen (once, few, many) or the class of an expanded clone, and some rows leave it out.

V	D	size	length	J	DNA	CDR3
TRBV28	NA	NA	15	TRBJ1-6	TGTGCCAGCAGTCGAGACTTAGGTGGGAATTCACCCCTCCACTTT	CASSRDLGGNSPLHF
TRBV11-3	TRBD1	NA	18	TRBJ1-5	TGTGCCAGCAGCCCGGGGGACAGGTATTTATATAGCAATCAGCCCCAGCATTTT	CASSPGDRYLYSNQPQHF
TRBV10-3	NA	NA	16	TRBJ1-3	TGTGCCATCAGTGCCAGACAGGTGGGGACTGGAAACACCATATATTTT	CAISARQVGTGNTIYF
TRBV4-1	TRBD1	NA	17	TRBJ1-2	TGCGCCAGCAGCCAAGATATCGTAAGAGACAGGGTTTATGGCTACACCTTC	CASSQDIVRDRVYGYTF
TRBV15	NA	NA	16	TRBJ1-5	TGTGCCACCAGCAGAGAGGCGGGGGCGATGGATCAGCCCCAGCATTTT	CATSREAGAMDQPQHF
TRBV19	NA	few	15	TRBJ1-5	TGTGCCAGTAGAGGGGGGGGGAATAGCAATCAGCCCCAGCATTTT	CASRGGGNSNQPQHF
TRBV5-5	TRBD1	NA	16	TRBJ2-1	TGTGCCAGCAGCCTCCGACAGGGGACTTTAGGGAATGAGCAGTTCTTC	CASSLRQGTLGNEQFF
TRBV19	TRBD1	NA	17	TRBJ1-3	TGTGCCAGTACCTTACCCCGCAGGGGACAGGGGCGATACACCATATATTTT	CASTLPRRGQGRYTIYF
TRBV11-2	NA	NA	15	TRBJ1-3	TGTGCCAGCAGTCAGAGGCAGGGGAACGGAAACACCATATATTTT	CASSQRQGNGNTIYF
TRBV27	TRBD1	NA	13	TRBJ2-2	TGTGCCAGCAGTTTCGGGACAGGCGGGGAGCTGTTTTTT	CASSFGTGGELFF
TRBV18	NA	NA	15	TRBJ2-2	TGTGCCAGCTCACCAGCAGGTTCGAACACCGGGGAGCTGTTTTTT	CASSPAGSNTGELFF
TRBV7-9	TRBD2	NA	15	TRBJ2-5	TGTGCCAGCAGCACCCGACTAGCGGGGACAGAGACCCAGTACTTC	CASSTRLAGTETQYF
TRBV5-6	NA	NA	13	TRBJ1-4	TGTGCCAGTAGGAGGGGACTCTGGGAAAAACTGTTTTTT	CASRRGLWEKLFF
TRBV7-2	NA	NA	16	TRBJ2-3	TGTGCCAGCAGCTTAGGCGGAGGAAGGGTCGGAGATACGCAGTATTTT	CASSLGGGRVGDTQYF
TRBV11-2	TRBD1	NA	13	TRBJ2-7	TGTGCCAGCAGAGGCCAGGGGGCATACGAGCAGTACTTC	CASRGQGAYEQYF
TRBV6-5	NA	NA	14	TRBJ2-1	TGTGCCAGCAGTGAACAGAGCTCCTACAATGAGCAGTTCTTC	CASSEQSSYNEQFF
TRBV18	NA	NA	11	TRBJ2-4	TGTGCCAGCTCTCTTGGGGGGATTCAGTACTTC	CASSLGGIQYF
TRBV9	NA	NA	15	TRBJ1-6	TGTGCCAGCACCCAAGGGAGCTCCTATAATTCACCCCTCCACTTT	CASTQGSSYNSPLHF
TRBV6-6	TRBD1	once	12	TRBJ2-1	TGTGCCAGCGGAGACAGGGGGAATGAGCAGTTCTTC	CASGDRGNEQFF
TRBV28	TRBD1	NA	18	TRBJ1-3	TGTGCCAGCAGTTCCCCCTACCAACCGGGACAGGGTGGAAACACCATATATTTT	CASSSPYQPGQGGNTIYF
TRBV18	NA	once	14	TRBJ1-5	TGTGCCAGCTCACCGGCGGGAGGACATCAGCCCCAGCATTTT	CASSPAGGHQPQHF
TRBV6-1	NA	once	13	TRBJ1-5	TGTGCCAGCAGTGAGGGGCGGAATCAGCCCCAGCATTTT	CASSEGRNQPQHF
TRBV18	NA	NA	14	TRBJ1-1	TGTGCCAGCTCACCAAACCAGGCGAACACTGAAGCTTTCTTT	CASSPNQANTEAFF
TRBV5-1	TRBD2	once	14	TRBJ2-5	TGCGCCAGCAGCCCTGGGACTAGATTTGAGACCCAGTACTTC	CASSPGTRFETQYF
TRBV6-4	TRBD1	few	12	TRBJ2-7	TGTGCCAGCAGTGCCAGGGGGCGCGAGCAGTACTTC	CASSARGREQYF
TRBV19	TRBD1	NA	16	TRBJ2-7	TGTGCCAGTAGTTCTCCCGGGACAGGGAACGCCTACGAGCAGTACTTC	CASSSPGTGNAYEQYF
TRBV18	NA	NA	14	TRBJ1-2	TGTGCCAGCTCACCTGGGGCAGCAAACTATGGCTACACCTTC	CASSPGAANYGYTF
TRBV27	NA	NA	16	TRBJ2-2	TGTGCCAGCCACTTAGGGGGGGGAACCCTCGGCGGGGAGCTGTTTTTT	CASHLGGGTLGGELFF
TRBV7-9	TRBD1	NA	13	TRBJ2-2	TGTGCCAGTAGTCAGGGGGACACCAGGGAGCTGTTTTTT	CASSQGDTRELFF